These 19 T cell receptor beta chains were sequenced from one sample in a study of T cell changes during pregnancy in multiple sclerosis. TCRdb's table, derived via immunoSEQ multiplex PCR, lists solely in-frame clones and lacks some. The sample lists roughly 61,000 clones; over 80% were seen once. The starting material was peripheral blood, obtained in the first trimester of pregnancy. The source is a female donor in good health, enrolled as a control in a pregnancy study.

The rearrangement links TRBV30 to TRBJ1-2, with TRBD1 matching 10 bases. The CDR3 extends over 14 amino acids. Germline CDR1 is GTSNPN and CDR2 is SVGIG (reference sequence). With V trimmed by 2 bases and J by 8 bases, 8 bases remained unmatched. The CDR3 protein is CAWSPDRGFWGYTF. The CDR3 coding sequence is TGTGCCTGGAGTCCGGACAGGGGGTTTTGGGGCTACACCTTC. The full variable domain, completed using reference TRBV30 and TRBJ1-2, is SQTIHQWPATLVQPVGSPLSLECTVEGTSNPNLYWYRQAAGRGLQLLFYSVGIGQISSEVPQNLSASRPQDRQFILSSKKLLLSDSGFYLCAWSPDRGFWGYTFGSGTRLTVV.

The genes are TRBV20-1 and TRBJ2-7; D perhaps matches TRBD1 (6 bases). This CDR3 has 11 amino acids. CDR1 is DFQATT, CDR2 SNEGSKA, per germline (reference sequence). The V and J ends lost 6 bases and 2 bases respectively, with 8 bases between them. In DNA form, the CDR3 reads TGCAGTGCAAGGACAGCCTACGAGCAGTACTTC. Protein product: CSARTAYEQYF.

This CDR3 reads CASSQVVSRGEYEQYF. Here the CDR3 DNA reads TGCGCCAGCAGCCAAGTTGTTAGCAGGGGGGAATACGAGCAGTACTTC. The chain recombines TRBV4-3 with TRBJ2-7, with D possibly being TRBD1 (7 bases). Looked up from germline, CDR1 is LGHNA and CDR2 is YSLEER. Trimming pared 1 base from V and 4 bases from J, leaving 17 bases between. CDR3 length equals 16 residues.

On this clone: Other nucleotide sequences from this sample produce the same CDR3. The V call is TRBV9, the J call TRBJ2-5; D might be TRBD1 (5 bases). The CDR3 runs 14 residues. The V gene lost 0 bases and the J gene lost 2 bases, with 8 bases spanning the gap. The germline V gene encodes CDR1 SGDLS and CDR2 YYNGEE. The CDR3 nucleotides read TGTGCCAGCAGCGTAGGGGGCATTCAAGAGACCCAGTACTTC. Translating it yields CASSVGGIQETQYF.

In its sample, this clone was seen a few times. The CDR3 protein is CASSIRQYNEQFF. CDR3 nucleotides: TGTGCCAGCAGCATCCGACAGTACAATGAGCAGTTCTTC. V gene TRBV7-9 combines with J gene TRBJ2-1; D may be TRBD1 (5 bases). Trimming took 5 bases from V and 4 from J, leaving 9 bases between them. This CDR3 is built from 13 residues. Germline V gene lookup returns CDR1 SEHNR and CDR2 FQNEAQ (reference sequence).

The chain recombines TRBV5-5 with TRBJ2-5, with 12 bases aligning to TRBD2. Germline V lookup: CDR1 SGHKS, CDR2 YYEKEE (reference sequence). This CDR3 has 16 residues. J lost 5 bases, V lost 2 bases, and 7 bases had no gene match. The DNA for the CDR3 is TGTGCCAGCAGCTTCTCTAGCGGGGGGGCGAGGGAGACCCAGTACTTC. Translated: CASSFSSGGARETQYF.

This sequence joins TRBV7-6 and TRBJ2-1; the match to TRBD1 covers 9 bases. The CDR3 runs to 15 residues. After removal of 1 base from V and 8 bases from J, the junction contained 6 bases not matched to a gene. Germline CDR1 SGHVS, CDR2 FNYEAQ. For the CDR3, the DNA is TGTGCCAGCAGCTTAGTAACAGGGGGCAGGTATGAGCAGTTCTTC. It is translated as CASSLVTGGRYEQFF.

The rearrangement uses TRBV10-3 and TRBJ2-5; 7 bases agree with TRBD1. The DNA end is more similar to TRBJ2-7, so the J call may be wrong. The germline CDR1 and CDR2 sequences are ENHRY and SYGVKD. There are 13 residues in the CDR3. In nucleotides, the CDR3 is TGTGCCATCAGCCCTCAGGGGGTCCACGAGCAGTACTTC. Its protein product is CAISPQGVHEQYF.

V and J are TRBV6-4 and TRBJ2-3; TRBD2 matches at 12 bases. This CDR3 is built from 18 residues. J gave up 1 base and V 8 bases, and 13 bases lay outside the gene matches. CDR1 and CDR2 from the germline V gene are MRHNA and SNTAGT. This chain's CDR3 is CASPLLAGGTTGTDTQYF. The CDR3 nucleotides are TGTGCCAGCCCGCTTCTAGCGGGGGGGACGACAGGCACAGATACGCAGTATTTT.

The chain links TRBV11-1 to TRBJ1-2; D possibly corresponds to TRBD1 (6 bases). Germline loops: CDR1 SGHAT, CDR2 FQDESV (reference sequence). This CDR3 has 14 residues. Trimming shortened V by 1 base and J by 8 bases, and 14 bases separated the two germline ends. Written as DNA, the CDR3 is TGTGCCAGCAGCTTAGTTGGGACATCCGGCGGCTACACCTTC. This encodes CASSLVGTSGGYTF.

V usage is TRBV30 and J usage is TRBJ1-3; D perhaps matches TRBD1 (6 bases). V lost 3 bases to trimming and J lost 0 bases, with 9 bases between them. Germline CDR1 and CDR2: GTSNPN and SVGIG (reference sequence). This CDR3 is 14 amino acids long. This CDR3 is CAWSQGTSGNTIYF. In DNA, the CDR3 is TGTGCCTGGAGCCAGGGGACCTCTGGAAACACCATATATTTT.

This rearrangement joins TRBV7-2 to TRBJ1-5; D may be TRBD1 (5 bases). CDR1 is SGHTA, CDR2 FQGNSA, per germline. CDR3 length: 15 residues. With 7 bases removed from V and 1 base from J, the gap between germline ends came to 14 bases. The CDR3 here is CASTPIAGSNQPQHF. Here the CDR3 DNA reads TGTGCCAGCACCCCAATAGCAGGGAGCAATCAGCCCCAGCATTTT. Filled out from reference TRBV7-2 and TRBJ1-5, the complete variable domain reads GAGVSQSPSNKVTEKGKDVELRCDPISGHTALYWYRQSLGQGLEFLIYFQGNSAPDKSGLPSDRFSAERTGGSVSTLTIQRTQQEDSAVYLCASTPIAGSNQPQHFGDGTRLSIL.

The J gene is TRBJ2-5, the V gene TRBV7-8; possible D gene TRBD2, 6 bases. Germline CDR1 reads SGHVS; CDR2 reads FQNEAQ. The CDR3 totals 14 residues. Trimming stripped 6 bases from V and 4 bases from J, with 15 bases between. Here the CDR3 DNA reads TGTGCCAGCAGTTCCGCGGGGCCGGGAGAGACCCAGTACTTC. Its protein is CASSSAGPGETQYF. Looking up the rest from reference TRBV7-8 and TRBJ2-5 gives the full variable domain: GAGVSQSPRYKVAKRGQDVALRCDPISGHVSLFWYQQALGQGPEFLTYFQNEAQLDKSGLPSDRFFAERPEGSVSTLKIQRTQQEDSAVYLCASSSAGPGETQYFGPGTRLLVL.

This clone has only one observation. The CDR3, as DNA: TGTGCCAGCAGCTTAGGGGCGGGGCCGAACTCTGGGGCCAACGTCCTGACTTTC. The encoded protein is CASSLGAGPNSGANVLTF. V is TRBV13 and J is TRBJ2-6; TRBD2 is a possible D gene (6 bases). Germline CDR1 PRHDT, CDR2 FYEKMQ (reference sequence). V was trimmed by 0 bases and J by 0 bases, leaving 12 bases between them. The CDR3 length is 18 residues.

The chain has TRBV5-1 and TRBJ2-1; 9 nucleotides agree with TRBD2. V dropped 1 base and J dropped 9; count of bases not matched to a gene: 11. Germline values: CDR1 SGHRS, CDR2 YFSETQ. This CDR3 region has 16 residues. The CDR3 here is CASSLQRAGGQGEQFF. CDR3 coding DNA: TGCGCCAGCAGCTTGCAGAGAGCGGGGGGCCAGGGTGAGCAGTTCTTC.

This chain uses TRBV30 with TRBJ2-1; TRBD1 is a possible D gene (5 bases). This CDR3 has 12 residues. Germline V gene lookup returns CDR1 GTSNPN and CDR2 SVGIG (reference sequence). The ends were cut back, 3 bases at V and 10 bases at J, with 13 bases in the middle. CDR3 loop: CAWRPGHREQFF. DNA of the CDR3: TGTGCCTGGAGACCGGGCCACAGGGAGCAGTTCTTC.

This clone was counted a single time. The CDR3 loop reads CASSPGTAINYGYTF. DNA of the CDR3: TGTGCCAGCTCACCCGGGACAGCTATAAACTATGGCTACACCTTC. This sequence joins TRBV18 and TRBJ1-2; 7 positions match TRBD1. V lost 3 bases, J lost 2 bases, and 6 bases stayed unmatched. The CDR3 has 15 residues. Looked up from germline, CDR1 is KGHSH and CDR2 is LQKENI.

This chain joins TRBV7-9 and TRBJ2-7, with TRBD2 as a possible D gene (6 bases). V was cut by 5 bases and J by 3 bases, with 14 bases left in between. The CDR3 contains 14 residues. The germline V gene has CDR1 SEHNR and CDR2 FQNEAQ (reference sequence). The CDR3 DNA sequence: TGTGCCAGCAGCGCGGGACCGGATTTCTACGAGCAGTACTTC. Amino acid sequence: CASSAGPDFYEQYF.

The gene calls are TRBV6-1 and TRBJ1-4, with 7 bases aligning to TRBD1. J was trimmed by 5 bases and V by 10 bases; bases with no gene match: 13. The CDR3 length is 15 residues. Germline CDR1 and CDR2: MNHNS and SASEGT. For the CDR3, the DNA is TGTGCCACCCAGGGGGGTGTTGGGGTAAATGAAAAACTGTTTTTT. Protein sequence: CATQGGVGVNEKLFF.